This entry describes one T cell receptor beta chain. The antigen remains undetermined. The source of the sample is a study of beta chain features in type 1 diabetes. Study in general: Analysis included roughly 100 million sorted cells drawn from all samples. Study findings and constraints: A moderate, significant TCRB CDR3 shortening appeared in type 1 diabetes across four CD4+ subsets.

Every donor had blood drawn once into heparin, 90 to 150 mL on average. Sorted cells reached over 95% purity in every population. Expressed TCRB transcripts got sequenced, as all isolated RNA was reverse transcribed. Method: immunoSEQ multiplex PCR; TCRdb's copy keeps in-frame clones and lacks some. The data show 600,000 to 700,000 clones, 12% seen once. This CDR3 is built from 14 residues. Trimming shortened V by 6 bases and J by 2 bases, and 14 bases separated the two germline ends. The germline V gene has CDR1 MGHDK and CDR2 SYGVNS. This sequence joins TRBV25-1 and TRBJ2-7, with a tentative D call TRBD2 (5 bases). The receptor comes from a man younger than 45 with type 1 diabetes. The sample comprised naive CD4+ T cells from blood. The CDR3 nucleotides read TGTGCCAGCAGCGAGACGAGGGATCCCTACGAGCAGTACTTC. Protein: CASSETRDPYEQYF.